The sequence of this TCR beta chain was determined in a study of vaccination effects on CD4 cells after COVID-19. Regarding the study as a whole: The study dataset contains few convalescent patients and includes no early post-infection timepoints.

Expansion of antigen-specific CD4+ T cells with viral peptide pools was carried out by the ViraFEST assay before sequencing. Isolation of CD4+ T cells took place after 10 days of culture. Each participant was administered two doses of either the BNT162b2 or the mRNA-1273 vaccine. Sequencing used immunoSEQ multiplex PCR; TCRdb keeps in-frame clones, though not all of them. This table holds approximately 61,000 clones, 73% found once. Comments on this clone: Its antigen is still unknown.

The CDR3 has 17 residues. The ends were cut back, 0 bases at V and 4 bases at J, with 19 bases in the middle. Germline assignment: CDR1 SGHRS and CDR2 YFSETQ. The clonotype comes from a human donor who received a COVID-19 vaccine. The genes are TRBV5-1 and TRBJ2-5, with D perhaps given as TRBD1 or TRBD2 (6 bases each). The sample was CD4+ T cells from PBMCs cultured with HCoV-229E spike peptides, taken after COVID-19 vaccination. The CDR3 is CASSLVGGRGLVETQYF. The CDR3 DNA reads TGCGCCAGCAGCTTGGTTGGGGGGCGAGGATTGGTAGAGACCCAGTACTTC.